This T cell receptor beta chain derives from a study of immune cell composition in non-small cell lung cancer. Overall study: Lung adenocarcinoma or squamous carcinoma made up most tumours. Findings of the study overall: Lung squamous cell carcinoma tumours had significantly higher top 10 clone scores and productive clonality than lung adenocarcinoma. Clones >0.5% enriched in tumour were rarer in adenocarcinoma (around 35%) than squamous (roughly 75%).

The data were produced by immunoSEQ multiplex PCR, yet TCRdb's version contains in-frame clones alone and is incomplete. Among 10,000 or so clones listed, about 80% were seen once. The junction had 12 bases not matched to a gene; V was cut back by 6 bases and J by 7 bases. CDR3 size: 15 residues. CDR1 is MDHEN and CDR2 is SYDVKM in the germline V gene. Frozen unsorted single-cell suspensions supplied the genomic DNA. Note on this clone: The antigen remains unidentified.

The sample was lung tumor tissue. The receptor was derived from a human donor with non-small cell lung cancer. This chain links TRBV28 with TRBJ1-5; TRBD1 aligns across 7 bases. CDR3 residues: CASSWVRGGSQPQHF. The CDR3 region has the DNA TGTGCCAGCAGCTGGGTCAGGGGGGGATCCCAGCCCCAGCATTTT.